The entry below gives a single TCR beta chain sequence along with its context. Antigen unknown. Beta-chain TCR CDR3 regions were amplified from RNA transcripts. RT-PCR was first run with HTBI primers, then multiplex PCR in a second round. TCRdb analysed the multiplex PCR reads with MiXCR anew, one entry per CDR3 protein. The table lists 200,000 to 250,000 distinct CDR3 sequences, 40% to 50% of them singletons. The data are from a study of Graves' ophthalmopathy and Graves' hyperthyroidism. Findings of the study overall: The model achieved 70.59% sensitivity and approximately 74% specificity for ophthalmopathy progression. Clonotypes were expanded in thyroid at above 0.001 frequency, and most also appeared in blood.

Those donors who had ophthalmopathy presented with moderate-to-severe activity, a CAS of ≥3, a NOSPECS of ≥4 and a duration under 3 months. Per the germline V gene, CDR1 is SEHNR and CDR2 is FQNEAQ (reference sequence). The CDR3 contains 15 residues. Trimming took 5 bases from V and 2 from J, leaving 10 bases between them. The sample was peripheral blood. This clonotype originated in an adult man with Graves' ophthalmopathy. The chain has TRBV7-9 and TRBJ2-6; D is unresolved. The CDR3 nucleotides read TGTGCCAGCAGCCCCCCCGGCCCTGGGGCCAACGTCCTGACTTTC. Protein product: CASSPPGPGANVLTF.